This is a list of T cell receptor beta chains from one sample in a study of patients and donors after allogeneic stem cell transplantation. TCRdb used MiXCR to reprocess the RT-PCR reads, holding one entry per CDR3 protein. Altogether roughly 200,000 distinct CDR3 sequences are present, 41% being singletons, with the ten largest covering 30% to 35%. The sequenced sample was blood, either unsorted or a sorted T cell fraction (not recorded which). These receptor sequences come from a human donor who was either an allogeneic HSCT recipient or a stem cell or donor lymphocyte infusion donor (not recorded which). It is not recorded whose cells these are; they may come from a transplant donor. Both conserved end residues are trimmed from each CDR3. The order of the fields is CDR3 protein, CDR3 length, V gene, J gene, D gene. D genes are given only for firm matches.

ASSLDGRLAGGETQY,15,TRBV11-2,TRBJ2-5,TRBD2
ASSPGSQGGEKLF,13,TRBV5-1,TRBJ1-4,-
ASSHLGSGVAYNEQF,15,TRBV4-3,TRBJ2-1,-
ASSPPGRTEAF,11,TRBV28,TRBJ1-1,-
ASSLGGLGNEQF,12,TRBV7-2,TRBJ2-1,-
ASSLFGPATNEKLF,14,TRBV5-6,TRBJ1-4,-
ASSSSGTSNTEAF,13,TRBV5-5,TRBJ1-1,-
ASSYLRGQGASPLH,14,TRBV6-5,TRBJ1-6,TRBD1
ASSVEGTGSHEQY,13,TRBV9,TRBJ2-7,TRBD1
ASSSQTGRLDQPQH,14,TRBV7-2,TRBJ1-5,TRBD1
ASSLETASYNEQF,13,TRBV5-1,TRBJ2-1,-
ASSLAGASYGYT,12,TRBV12-3/TRBV12-4,TRBJ1-2,-
ASSLSGLAGDASTDTQY,17,TRBV11-1,TRBJ2-3,TRBD2
ASTPMEVYGYT,11,TRBV11-2,TRBJ1-2,-
ASSQEKDLFTGEQF,14,TRBV4-3,TRBJ2-1,-
ASSDGGGIGNTIY,13,TRBV9,TRBJ1-3,-
ASSYDRDLNYGYT,13,TRBV6-5,TRBJ1-2,TRBD1
ASSLDRGQDGYT,12,TRBV7-9,TRBJ1-2,TRBD1
ASSPGTRGDTQY,12,TRBV6-4,TRBJ2-3,-
ASSLSPAKLGNEQY,14,TRBV5-6,TRBJ2-7,-
ASSYPGIIRQGKLMNTEAF,19,TRBV6-5,TRBJ1-1,TRBD1